Described below is a single T cell receptor beta chain sequence and its context. Its cognate antigen has yet to be identified. Base qualities are not provided; no much larger clone lies one nucleotide away. A single peripheral blood draw of approximately 110 mL on average was collected from each donor into heparinised tubes. A BD FACSAria II was used to sort naive, central memory, regulatory and stem cell-like memory CD4+ T cells with a panel that included CD45RO, CCR7, CD25, CD127, CD95 and CD27. A purity above 98% was achieved for all sorted populations. Right away, PBMCs were isolated by Lymphoprep density gradient centrifugation and were stained directly, with no culture step. Samples were stained and sorted in pairs, with one healthy donor and one patient per experiment, so that batch effects were minimized. This entry is derived from a study of beta chain features in type 1 diabetes (dated by TCRdb to between 2017 and 2018). With respect to the entire study: Mean age, gender distribution, total cell number and subset yield were not different between patients and healthy donors. Across all samples, fewer than 110,000,000 sorted cells were examined, and cell number per subset correlated strongly with RNA yield. The study compared the TCRB repertoires of sorted circulating CD4+ T cell subsets in recently diagnosed type 1 diabetes patients with those in matched healthy donors. Regulatory and stem cell-like memory subsets were obtained from only 8 patients and about 8 healthy donors, while naive and central memory subsets were obtained from all 30 or so donors. What the research found in general, with its limitations: Shorter templates might have been favored by PCR, but patient and control samples were amplified and corrected together, so both groups would have been affected equally by any skew. Only small numbers of individuals were included in the HLA sub-analyses, which left unresolved whether HLA type had any influence on TCRB rearrangement. Naive, central memory and regulatory TCRB repertoires appeared to be more alike among patients than among healthy donors. At VDJ recombination sites, type 1 diabetes patients had fewer insertions and more deleted nucleotides, which implies abnormalities in thymic rearrangement. Sequencing cDNA rather than genomic DNA could over-represent highly expressing activated cells, although activation and CD3 levels did not differ between groups. A moderate but significant shortening of TCRB CDR3 length was observed in type 1 diabetes patients in all four CD4+ subsets.

The entire isolated RNA was reverse transcribed using the High Capacity cDNA Reverse Transcription Kit, and thus expressed TCRB transcripts were sequenced. Deep immunoSEQ sequencing was applied to naive, central memory and regulatory T cell samples, giving an average of roughly 3.5 million total reads per sample. After sorted cells were lysed in RLT buffer, RNA was extracted with DNase-treated RNeasy Micro or Mini kits, with the choice depending on cell number. To prevent cross-contamination, every cell subset was processed on its own, while patient and healthy donor samples were processed together. The immunoSEQ multiplex PCR was used to amplify TCRB sequences from cDNA, generating 87-bp fragments that spanned the CDR3 region. Sequencing of the amplicons was done on the Illumina HiSeq platform. Per the original workflow: Synthetic template baselines were used to correct PCR bias computationally, reads within Hamming distance 2 were collapsed, and singletons that could not be merged were discarded. By aligning reads against IMGT, V, D and J genes, CDR3 length, and insertions or deletions at six rearrangement sites were assigned. Within each subset, clonotype counts were normalized to the number of sorted cells before true diversity and Gini coefficients were calculated with the tcR R package. The overlap coefficient, calculated on TCRB nucleotide sequences, was used to quantify repertoire sharing. Out-of-frame TCRB sequences from naive cells were analyzed to stand in for the pre-selection repertoire. The clones in this table, taken by TCRdb from immuneACCESS, are in-frame only. Not every clone is retained; where verified, under half of the shortfall comes from an unresolved V gene, and the cause of the rest is unknown. V, J and clone size derive from that table, while D and trimming were established from the DNA sequence. For this sample the table gives approximately 250,000 clones, of which approximately 16% were detected only once. Less than 0.09% of the sample comes from the top ten.

The clonotype originates from a man aged 30-40 years with type 1 diabetes. The sequencing input was naive CD4+ T cells from blood. This sample's cell subset or site label indicates: true naive CD4+ T cells.

The nucleotides are TGCGCCAGCAGCTTGGCCGTCCTCGGGGCCAACGTCCTGACTTTC. Translated, this is CASSLAVLGANVLTF. Recombination linked TRBV5-1 to TRBJ2-6; no D gene is confidently identified. The CDR1 and CDR2 encoded by the germline V gene are SGHRS and YFSETQ. Trimming takes 0 bases from V and 4 bases from J, and the germline ends sit 8 bases apart. The CDR3 numbers 15 residues from cysteine through phenylalanine. The entry retains the CDR3 DNA only, 45 bases that are in frame from base 1.